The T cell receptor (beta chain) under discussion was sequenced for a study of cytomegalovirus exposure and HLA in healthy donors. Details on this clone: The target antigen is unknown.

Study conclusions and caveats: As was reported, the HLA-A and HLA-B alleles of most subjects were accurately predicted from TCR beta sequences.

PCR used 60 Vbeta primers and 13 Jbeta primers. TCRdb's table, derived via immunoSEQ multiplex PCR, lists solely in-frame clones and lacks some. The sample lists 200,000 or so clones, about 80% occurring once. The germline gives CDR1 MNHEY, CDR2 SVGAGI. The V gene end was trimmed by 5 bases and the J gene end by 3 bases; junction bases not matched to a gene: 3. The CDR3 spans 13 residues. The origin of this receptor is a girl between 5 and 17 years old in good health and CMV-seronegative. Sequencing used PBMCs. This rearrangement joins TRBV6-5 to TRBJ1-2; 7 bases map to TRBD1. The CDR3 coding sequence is TGTGCCAGCAGTCACGGACAGGACTATGGCTACACCTTC. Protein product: CASSHGQDYGYTF.